This T cell receptor beta chain was sequenced during a study of CD4+ T cells in melanoma. Profiling relied on immunoSEQ multiplex PCR, and the TCRdb table lists in-frame clones only, not all of them. The table has some 16,000 clones, around 77% seen once. This CDR3 spans 16 amino acids. The germline CDR1 and CDR2 sequences are MRHNA and SNTAGT. Trimming removed 7 bases from V and 1 base from J, with 17 bases in between. The sequence was obtained from a human donor with melanoma. The specimen was cells from a culture (not recorded whether cultured in vitro). The gene calls are TRBV6-4 and TRBJ1-3; possible D gene TRBD1, 5 bases. The CDR3 reads CASTLRIRTSGNTIYF. In DNA form, the CDR3 reads TGTGCCAGCACACTCCGGATAAGGACATCTGGAAACACCATATATTTT.